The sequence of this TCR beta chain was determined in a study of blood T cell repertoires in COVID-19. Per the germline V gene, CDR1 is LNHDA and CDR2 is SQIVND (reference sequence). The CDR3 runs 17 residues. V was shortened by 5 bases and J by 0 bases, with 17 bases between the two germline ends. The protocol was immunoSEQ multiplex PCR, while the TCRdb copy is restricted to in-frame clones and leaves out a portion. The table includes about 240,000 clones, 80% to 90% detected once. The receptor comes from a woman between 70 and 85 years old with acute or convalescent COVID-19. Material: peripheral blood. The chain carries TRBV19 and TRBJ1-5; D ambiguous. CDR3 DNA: TGTGCCAGTAGTCCTGTACGGGAGGATGTTAGCAATCAGCCCCAGCATTTT. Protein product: CASSPVREDVSNQPQHF.